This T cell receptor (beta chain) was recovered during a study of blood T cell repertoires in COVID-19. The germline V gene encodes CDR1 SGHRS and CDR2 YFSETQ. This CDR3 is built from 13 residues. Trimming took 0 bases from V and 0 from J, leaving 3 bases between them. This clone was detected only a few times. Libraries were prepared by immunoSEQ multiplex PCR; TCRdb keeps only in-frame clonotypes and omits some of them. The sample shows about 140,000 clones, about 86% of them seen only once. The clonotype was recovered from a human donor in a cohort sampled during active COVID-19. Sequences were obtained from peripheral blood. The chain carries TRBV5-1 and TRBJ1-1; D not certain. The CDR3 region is CASSLVVNTEAFF. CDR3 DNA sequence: TGCGCCAGCAGCTTGGTAGTGAACACTGAAGCTTTCTTT.